A selection of T cell receptor beta chains follows, all from one sample in a study of identical twins. TCRdb ran MiXCR on the 5' RACE reads and lists one entry per CDR3 protein. The table has 520,000 or so distinct CDR3 sequences, around 20% seen once. These data are also associated with another study on T cells expressing NK-cell markers.

Sequenced material: CD4+ T cells sorted from blood. These receptors all come from a woman under 30 in good health. Each CDR3 is given with its conserved first and last residue. Each record gives: J gene, clone size, V gene, D gene, CDR3 protein, CDR3 DNA. D genes are given only for firm matches. Size tells how often a clone was seen (once, few, many) or the class of an expanded clone, and some rows leave it out.

>TRBJ1-1|few|TRBV7-2|.
CASSFAQSNTEAFF
TGTGCCAGCAGCTTCGCACAGTCGAACACTGAAGCTTTCTTT
>TRBJ2-7|few|TRBV20-1|TRBD2
CSAPLGSGGYEQYF
TGCAGTGCTCCGTTGGGAAGCGGGGGATACGAGCAGTACTTC
>TRBJ1-1|.|TRBV18|.
CASTATKATEAFF
TGTGCCAGCACCGCTACCAAAGCGACTGAAGCTTTCTTT
>TRBJ1-2|few|TRBV7-8|TRBD1
CASSSGDRDGYTF
TGTGCCAGCAGCTCGGGGGACAGAGATGGCTACACCTTC
>TRBJ2-6|.|TRBV6-1|.
CASRGGQTGANVLTF
TGTGCCAGCAGGGGGGGACAGACTGGGGCCAACGTCCTGACTTTC
>TRBJ2-7|few|TRBV12-3/TRBV12-4|.
CASTQGSLGYEQYF
TGTGCCAGCACCCAGGGGTCCTTAGGGTACGAGCAGTACTTC
>TRBJ2-5|.|TRBV5-1|.
CASSLAADQETQYF
TGCGCCAGCAGCTTGGCGGCAGATCAAGAGACCCAGTACTTC
>TRBJ2-1|few|TRBV20-1|.
CSAIDPQRGQFF
TGCAGTGCTATTGATCCGCAAAGGGGGCAGTTCTTC
>TRBJ2-7|few|TRBV20-1|TRBD2
CSARVGTSVYEQYF
TGCAGTGCTAGAGTCGGGACTAGCGTATACGAGCAGTACTTC
>TRBJ1-2|few|TRBV5-1|TRBD1
CASSGTGEYGYTF
TGCGCCAGCAGCGGGACAGGGGAGTATGGCTACACCTTC
>TRBJ2-7|few|TRBV12-3/TRBV12-4|.
CASSGLNYEQYF
TGTGCCAGCAGTGGTCTCAACTACGAGCAGTACTTC
>TRBJ2-3|few|TRBV9|TRBD2
CASSVATAGGPLDTQYF
TGTGCCAGCAGCGTAGCTACGGCGGGAGGGCCCTTGGATACGCAGTATTTT
>TRBJ1-5|many|TRBV12-3/TRBV12-4|.
CASSLRGQPQHF
TGTGCCAGCAGTTTAAGGGGACAGCCCCAGCATTTT
>TRBJ1-6|few|TRBV2|.
CASNQRGRFNSPLHF
TGTGCCAGCAACCAACGCGGGAGGTTTAATTCACCCCTCCACTTT
>TRBJ2-1|.|TRBV4-2|TRBD2
CASSQVSLAGGPPFF
TGTGCCAGCAGCCAAGTCTCTTTAGCGGGAGGGCCTCCGTTCTTC
>TRBJ2-5|.|TRBV3-1|TRBD1
CASSLGTASQTQYF
TGTGCCAGCAGCCTGGGGACAGCTTCTCAGACCCAGTACTTC
>TRBJ2-7|few|TRBV7-9|.
CASSRDGNLREQYF
TGTGCCAGCAGCCGAGACGGGAACCTACGCGAGCAGTACTTC
>TRBJ2-1|.|TRBV6-1|TRBD2
CASSKGTSGGRWNEQFF
TGTGCCAGCAGTAAGGGGACTAGCGGGGGGAGATGGAATGAGCAGTTCTTC
>TRBJ2-1|.|TRBV7-6|TRBD2
CASSLALGGRIYNEQFF
TGTGCCAGCAGCTTAGCGCTGGGCGGGAGGATTTACAATGAGCAGTTCTTC
>TRBJ2-7|few|TRBV10-3|TRBD2
CAVGLAAYEQYF
TGTGCCGTAGGACTAGCCGCCTACGAGCAGTACTTC
>TRBJ2-5|once|TRBV28|.
CASSLGSQGLETQYF
TGTGCCAGCAGTTTAGGTTCGCAGGGGCTAGAGACCCAGTACTTC
>TRBJ2-3|few|TRBV27|TRBD2
CASRLRAGGSDTQYF
TGTGCCAGCCGGTTACGGGCGGGAGGGTCCGATACGCAGTATTTT
>TRBJ1-1|.|TRBV9|.
CASSAQGFSTEAFF
TGTGCCAGCAGCGCCCAGGGTTTCAGCACTGAAGCTTTCTTT
>TRBJ2-3|.|TRBV15|.
CATSRGWGTTWTDTQYF
TGTGCCACCAGCAGGGGGTGGGGGACCACCTGGACAGATACGCAGTATTTT
>TRBJ2-7|.|TRBV6-5|.
CASSYPGVYEQYF
TGTGCCAGCAGTTACCCCGGGGTCTACGAGCAGTACTTC
>TRBJ1-2|.|TRBV12-3/TRBV12-4|TRBD1
CASSWTGPGYGYTF
TGTGCCAGCAGCTGGACAGGCCCTGGGTATGGCTACACCTTC
>TRBJ2-5|.|TRBV5-1|.
CASSFLAGRIETQYF
TGCGCCAGCAGCTTCTTGGCGGGGAGGATAGAGACCCAGTACTTC
>TRBJ2-7|few|TRBV23-1|TRBD2
CASSQQSSGPSYEQYF
TGCGCCAGCAGTCAGCAATCTAGCGGCCCTAGCTACGAGCAGTACTTC
>TRBJ1-1|.|TRBV29-1|.
CSGRLMGIEAFF
TGCAGCGGGCGCTTGATGGGGATTGAAGCTTTCTTT
>TRBJ2-7|.|TRBV5-4|.
CASSGAQGAYEQYF
TGTGCCAGCAGCGGGGCTCAGGGCGCCTACGAGCAGTACTTC
>TRBJ2-3|.|TRBV20-1|TRBD1
CSARPGTGSTDTQYF
TGCAGTGCTAGACCCGGGACAGGGAGCACAGATACGCAGTATTTT
>TRBJ2-1|many|TRBV20-1|.
CSARELDLINNEQFF
TGCAGTGCTAGAGAGTTGGACCTAATAAACAATGAGCAGTTCTTC
>TRBJ2-1|.|TRBV20-1|TRBD2
CSARSGGEQFF
TGCAGTGCCAGGTCGGGAGGCGAGCAGTTCTTC
>TRBJ1-1|.|TRBV7-2|.
CASSSATNTEAFF
TGTGCCAGCAGCTCTGCCACGAACACTGAAGCTTTCTTT
>TRBJ2-3|.|TRBV20-1|TRBD2
CSALGGGSGRASDTQYF
TGCAGTGCCCTAGGTGGCGGTAGCGGGAGGGCCTCAGATACGCAGTATTTT
>TRBJ2-3|.|TRBV20-1|.
CSARTTPGRQKGDTQYF
TGCAGTGCTAGGACGACACCGGGACGGCAGAAGGGGGATACGCAGTATTTT
>TRBJ1-4|few|TRBV29-1|TRBD1
CSAHPGTGNEKLFF
TGCAGCGCCCACCCTGGGACAGGGAATGAAAAACTGTTTTTT
>TRBJ2-3|.|TRBV24-1|.
CATSDSGIDTQYF
TGTGCCACCAGTGATTCAGGGATAGATACGCAGTATTTT
>TRBJ2-7|.|TRBV7-6|TRBD2
CASSLDAGGEQYF
TGTGCCAGCAGCTTAGACGCCGGGGGGGAGCAGTACTTC
>TRBJ2-5|few|TRBV5-5|.
CASSVQGPGETQYF
TGTGCCAGCAGCGTTCAGGGGCCGGGTGAGACCCAGTACTTC
>TRBJ2-3|.|TRBV20-1|.
CSARALGGGTDTQYF
TGCAGTGCTAGAGCCCTGGGTGGCGGCACAGATACGCAGTATTTT
>TRBJ2-3|.|TRBV5-1|TRBD2
CASLAGASTDTQYF
TGCGCCAGCTTAGCGGGGGCTAGCACAGATACGCAGTATTTT
>TRBJ2-2|many|TRBV6-1|.
CASRSGLNTGELFF
TGTGCCAGCAGGTCGGGACTTAACACCGGGGAGCTGTTTTTT
>TRBJ2-7|few|TRBV12-3/TRBV12-4|.
CASSFSAGPYEQYF
TGTGCCAGCAGTTTTTCGGCGGGGCCCTACGAGCAGTACTTC
>TRBJ2-5|.|TRBV7-7|.
CASSYNQGSETQYF
TGTGCCAGCAGTTACAACCAGGGTAGTGAGACCCAGTACTTC
>TRBJ1-5|.|TRBV20-1|TRBD1
CSAVGTGGKPQHF
TGCAGTGCTGTAGGGACAGGGGGAAAGCCCCAGCATTTT
>TRBJ1-5|few|TRBV20-1|.
CSASQGPNQPQHF
TGCAGTGCTAGCCAGGGCCCCAATCAGCCCCAGCATTTT
>TRBJ2-2|.|TRBV4-3|TRBD2
CASSQDSGGGTGELFF
TGCGCCAGCAGCCAAGACTCGGGAGGCGGCACCGGGGAGCTGTTTTTT
>TRBJ2-5|.|TRBV5-1|.
CASSPGGKETQYF
TGCGCCAGCAGCCCGGGGGGCAAGGAGACCCAGTACTTC
>TRBJ2-1|few|TRBV6-5|TRBD2
CASSSTGTSGAYNEQFF
TGTGCCAGCAGTTCTACCGGGACTAGCGGAGCCTACAATGAGCAGTTCTTC
>TRBJ1-1|few|TRBV10-3|.
CAIISGKNTEAFF
TGTGCCATCATCTCAGGGAAAAACACTGAAGCTTTCTTT
>TRBJ1-4|.|TRBV7-2|TRBD1
CASSPIRGFGEKLFF
TGTGCCAGCAGCCCAATCAGGGGGTTCGGGGAAAAACTGTTTTTT
>TRBJ2-5|.|TRBV5-4|TRBD2
CASSLSGGTGTQYF
TGTGCCAGCAGCTTGTCGGGGGGGACTGGGACCCAGTACTTC
>TRBJ2-2|once|TRBV5-1|.
CASSLTLPSGELFF
TGCGCCAGCAGCTTAACCCTACCCTCCGGGGAGCTGTTTTTT
>TRBJ2-6|few|TRBV20-1|.
CSAGGFASSGANVLTF
TGCAGTGCAGGGGGGTTTGCGAGCTCTGGGGCCAACGTCCTGACTTTC
>TRBJ2-1|.|TRBV29-1|TRBD2
CSVETSGTPEQFF
TGCAGCGTCGAGACTAGCGGAACCCCTGAGCAGTTCTTC
>TRBJ2-7|.|TRBV5-1|TRBD1
CASSLVRQGPDEQYF
TGCGCCAGCAGCTTGGTGAGACAGGGGCCCGACGAGCAGTACTTC
>TRBJ2-7|.|TRBV6-2/TRBV6-3|.
CASSLTRLQYF
TGTGCCAGCAGCCTAACACGGCTGCAGTACTTC
>TRBJ2-1|many|TRBV5-1|TRBD2
CASSFGGGPQDEQFF
TGCGCCAGCAGCTTCGGCGGGGGGCCCCAAGATGAGCAGTTCTTC